Shown below are 20 T cell receptor beta chains from a single sample sequenced in a study of blood T cell repertoires in COVID-19. The protocol was immunoSEQ multiplex PCR, while the TCRdb copy is restricted to in-frame clones and leaves out a portion. The data show more than 200,000 clones, less than 90% seen once. The specimen was peripheral blood. Receptors originate from a man aged 55-75 years with acute or convalescent COVID-19.

The genes are TRBV5-1 and TRBJ2-3; possible D gene TRBD1, 6 bases. Germline loops: CDR1 SGHRS, CDR2 YFSETQ. The CDR3 length is 14 residues. V lost 6 bases, J lost 3 bases, and 14 bases lay in between. The CDR3 DNA follows: TGCGCCAGCAAGCAAGGGGGAAGTACAGATACGCAGTATTTT. This gives the protein CASKQGGSTDTQYF.

The rearrangement uses TRBV4-1 and TRBJ1-2; 7 bases agree with TRBD1. Germline CDR1 reads MGHRA; CDR2 reads YSYEKL. The CDR3 totals 16 residues. The trim removed 4 bases at V and 0 bases at J, leaving 8 bases unmatched. The CDR3, as DNA: TGCGCCAGCAGCCGGACCGGGACAGAGTCTAACTATGGCTACACCTTC. Its protein is CASSRTGTESNYGYTF.

The chain links TRBV9 to TRBJ2-1, with 9 bases that match TRBD2. The CDR3 totals 14 residues. Germline CDR1 SGDLS, CDR2 YYNGEE. V was clipped by 0 bases and J by 7 bases; unmatched bases: 2. CDR3 region: CASSVASGRNEQFF. The CDR3 DNA follows: TGTGCCAGCAGCGTAGCCAGCGGGAGGAATGAGCAGTTCTTC.

The chain carries TRBV7-8 and TRBJ2-2; D is ambiguous. There are 10 residues in the CDR3. V was trimmed by 8 bases and J by 8 bases, leaving 6 bases between them. CDR1 is SGHVS, CDR2 FQNEAQ, per germline. This CDR3 is CASSVGELFF. Here the CDR3 DNA reads TGTGCCAGCTCCGTAGGGGAGCTGTTTTTT.

V gene TRBV18 combines with J gene TRBJ1-2; D unresolved. Trimming cost V 3 bases and J 4 bases, with 6 bases left between them. In germline, CDR1 is KGHSH, CDR2 LQKENI. The CDR3 has 12 amino acids. This CDR3 is CASSPRLYGYTF. The DNA for the CDR3 is TGTGCCAGCTCACCGCGCCTCTATGGCTACACCTTC.

V is TRBV18 and J is TRBJ1-2; D is unresolved. CDR1 KGHSH and CDR2 LQKENI come from the germline V gene. The V end was cut by 3 bases, the J end by 2 bases, with 7 bases between. The CDR3 extends over 13 amino acids. CDR3 residues: CASSPDGNYGYTF. Written as DNA, the CDR3 is TGTGCCAGCTCACCCGACGGGAACTATGGCTACACCTTC. The full variable domain, completed using reference TRBV18 and TRBJ1-2, is NAGVMQNPRHLVRRRGQEARLRCSPMKGHSHVYWYRQLPEEGLKFMVYLQKENIIDESGMPKERFSAEFPKEGPSILRIQQVVRGDSAAYFCASSPDGNYGYTFGSGTRLTVV.

The CDR3 sequence is CAWSPTNTGELFF. CDR3 sequence (DNA): TGTGCCTGGAGCCCTACGAACACCGGGGAGCTGTTTTTT. The chain links TRBV30 to TRBJ2-2; D unresolved. The CDR3 is 13 amino acids. Germline V gives CDR1 GTSNPN, CDR2 SVGIG (reference sequence). V was shortened by 3 bases and J by 0 bases, with 5 bases between the two germline ends. The full variable domain, with the rest looked up from reference TRBV30 and TRBJ2-2, is SQTIHQWPATLVQPVGSPLSLECTVEGTSNPNLYWYRQAAGRGLQLLFYSVGIGQISSEVPQNLSASRPQDRQFILSSKKLLLSDSGFYLCAWSPTNTGELFFGEGSRLTVL.

This chain connects TRBV19 to TRBJ2-3, with D perhaps matching TRBD2 (6 bases). Germline V gene data show CDR1 as LNHDA and CDR2 as SQIVND (reference sequence). The length of the CDR3 is 15 residues. V was clipped by 6 bases and J by 4 bases, with 17 bases between them. The DNA for the CDR3 is TGTGCCAGTAGACCGGTTGGGGGGAGTTCAGATACGCAGTATTTT. Residues: CASRPVGGSSDTQYF.

The genes are TRBV5-1 and TRBJ1-2; TRBD1 is a possible D gene (5 bases). V dropped 1 base and J dropped 3 bases, with 13 bases sitting between them. Germline V gene sequence: CDR1 SGHRS, CDR2 YFSETQ. The CDR3 consists of 15 residues. The CDR3 region is CASSLMQGLDYGYTF. In DNA, the CDR3 is TGCGCCAGCAGCTTGATGCAGGGTTTGGACTATGGCTACACCTTC.

The V gene is TRBV6-4, the J gene TRBJ2-7, with 10 bases fitting TRBD2. This CDR3 is built from 15 residues. Trimming at V came to 5 bases and at J to 0 bases, leaving 4 bases not matched to a gene. Looked up from germline, CDR1 is MRHNA and CDR2 is SNTAGT. DNA for the CDR3: TGTGCCAGCAGTATACTAGCGGGAACCTCCTACGAGCAGTACTTC. Translated: CASSILAGTSYEQYF.

Worth noting for this clone: The sample has other DNA sequences that encode this CDR3 too. This chain links TRBV7-2 with TRBJ1-1; no definite D call. Trimming stripped 1 base from V and 2 bases from J, with 5 bases between. Germline assignment: CDR1 SGHTA and CDR2 FQGNSA. The CDR3 runs to 13 residues. CDR3 protein: CASSLGANTEAFF. In DNA, the CDR3 is TGTGCCAGCAGCTTAGGAGCTAACACTGAAGCTTTCTTT.

The rearrangement joins TRBV10-1 to TRBJ2-3; tentative D call: TRBD2 (7 bases). The CDR3 spans 16 residues. The germline gives CDR1 WNHNN, CDR2 SYGVQD (reference sequence). Trimming took 2 bases from V and 1 from J, leaving 13 bases between them. CDR3 DNA: TGCGCCAGCAGTGAGGTGGGGGGGCCTCGCACAGATACGCAGTATTTT. This gives the protein CASSEVGGPRTDTQYF.

J is TRBJ2-7 and V is TRBV5-1, with D hard to call. Between the trimmed V and J ends, which lost 3 bases and 1 base, there was a span of 11 bases. CDR3 length: 14 residues. Germline CDR1 SGHRS, CDR2 YFSETQ. The CDR3 loop is CASSSVRPSYEQYF. CDR3 DNA sequence: TGCGCCAGCAGCTCCGTGCGCCCTTCCTACGAGCAGTACTTC.

This clone turned up a few times. V and J are TRBV7-9 and TRBJ2-2; 12 nucleotides align to TRBD2. Germline V gene data show CDR1 as SEHNR and CDR2 as FQNEAQ (reference sequence). After removal of 5 bases from V and 4 bases from J, the junction contained 11 bases not matched to a gene. The CDR3 has 18 amino acids. The CDR3 region has the DNA TGTGCCAGCAGCCGAAGACTAGCGGGAGTGGTTGGCACCGGGGAGCTGTTTTTT. Protein: CASSRRLAGVVGTGELFF.

This sequence joins TRBV19 and TRBJ1-4, with a possible D match to TRBD1 (5 bases). The CDR3 consists of 13 residues. The V end was cut by 8 bases, the J end by 4 bases, with 11 bases between. Germline V lookup: CDR1 LNHDA, CDR2 SQIVND (reference sequence). CDR3 DNA: TGTGCCAGTGCTCAGGGCATTAATGAAAAACTGTTTTTT. Its translation: CASAQGINEKLFF.

V gene TRBV5-1 combines with J gene TRBJ2-1; perhaps TRBD1 as D (7 bases). CDR1 and CDR2 from the germline V gene are SGHRS and YFSETQ. This CDR3 is 15 amino acids long. V lost 2 bases to trimming and J lost 4 bases, with 13 bases between them. CDR3 loop: CASSFGGQRYNEQFF. In nucleotides, the CDR3 is TGCGCCAGCAGCTTCGGGGGACAGCGGTACAATGAGCAGTTCTTC.

V gene TRBV19 combines with J gene TRBJ2-4, with 8 bases aligning to TRBD2. CDR1 and CDR2 (germline): LNHDA, SQIVND (reference sequence). This CDR3 has 19 amino acids. V shed 1 base, J shed 0 bases, and the junction held 11 bases outside the gene matches. The CDR3 here is CASSIAGSGIQIAKNIQYF. In nucleotides, the CDR3 is TGTGCCAGTAGTATAGCAGGTAGCGGGATACAAATAGCCAAAAACATTCAGTACTTC.

The V and J genes are TRBV27 and TRBJ2-7; 9 nucleotides line up with TRBD2. Looked up from germline, CDR1 is MNHEY and CDR2 is SMNVEV (reference sequence). J gave up 5 bases and V 2 bases, and 10 bases lay outside the gene matches. CDR3 size: 16 residues. The chain's CDR3 is CASSLGLSGGLHEQYF. In DNA form, the CDR3 reads TGTGCCAGCAGTTTAGGACTGAGCGGGGGGCTCCACGAGCAGTACTTC.

This clone was picked up one time. The CDR3 here is CASSQVAQMGFAGNEQFF. The CDR3 DNA sequence: TGTGCCAGCAGCCAAGTCGCCCAGATGGGGTTCGCGGGCAATGAGCAGTTCTTC. V and J are TRBV3-1 (or the pseudogene TRBV3-2) and TRBJ2-1; possible D gene TRBD2, 5 bases. Germline V gene data show CDR1 as LGHDT and CDR2 as YNNKEL (reference sequence). The CDR3 length is 18 residues. The V end lost 1 base, the J end lost 6 bases, and 22 bases lay between the germline ends.

V is TRBV6-2 or TRBV6-3 and J is TRBJ1-1; D uncertain. The germline V gene has CDR1 MNHEY and CDR2 SVGEGT. V was trimmed by 3 bases and J by 4 bases, leaving 9 bases between them. The CDR3 consists of 13 residues. CDR3 in DNA: TGTGCCAGCAGTTATCGGTGGGCCACTGAAGCTTTCTTT. Amino acid sequence: CASSYRWATEAFF.